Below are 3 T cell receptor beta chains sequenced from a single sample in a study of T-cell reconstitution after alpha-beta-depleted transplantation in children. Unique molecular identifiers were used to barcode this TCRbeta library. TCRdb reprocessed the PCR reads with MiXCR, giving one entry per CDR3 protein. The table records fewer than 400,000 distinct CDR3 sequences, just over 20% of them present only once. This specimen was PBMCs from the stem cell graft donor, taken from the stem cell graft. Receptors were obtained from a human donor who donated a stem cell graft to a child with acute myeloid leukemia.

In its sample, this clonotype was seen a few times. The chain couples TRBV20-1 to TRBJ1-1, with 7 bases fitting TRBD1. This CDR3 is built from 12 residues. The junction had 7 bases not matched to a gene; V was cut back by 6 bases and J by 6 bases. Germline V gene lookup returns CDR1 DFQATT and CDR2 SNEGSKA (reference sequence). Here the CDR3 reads CSAEGAVAEAFF. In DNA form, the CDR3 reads TGCAGTGCAGAGGGGGCGGTGGCTGAAGCTTTCTTT.

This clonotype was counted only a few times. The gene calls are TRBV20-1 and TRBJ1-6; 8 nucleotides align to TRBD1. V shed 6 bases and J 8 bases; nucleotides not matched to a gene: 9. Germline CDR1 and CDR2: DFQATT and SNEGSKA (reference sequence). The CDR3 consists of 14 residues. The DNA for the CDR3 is TGCAGTGCAAAACGGACAGGGATGGATTCACCCCTCCACTTT. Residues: CSAKRTGMDSPLHF.

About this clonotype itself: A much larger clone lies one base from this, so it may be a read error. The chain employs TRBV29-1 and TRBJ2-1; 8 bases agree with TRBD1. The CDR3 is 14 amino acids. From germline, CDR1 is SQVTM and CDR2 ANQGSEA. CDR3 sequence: CSVVTGVSYNEEFF. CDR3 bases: TGCAGCGTAGTGACAGGGGTCTCCTACAATGAGGAGTTCTTC.